The clone carrying this T cell receptor (beta chain) was found many times. Its antigen is as yet unknown. The sample is drawn from a study of tumor and adjacent non-tumor tissue in lung cancer. Study-level findings and limits: Normal lung showed higher cumulative top 100 clone frequency than tumor. Compared with tumor, normal lung showed significantly lower TCR diversity.

Three rounds of nested PCR, following a modified ARM-PCR protocol, produced the TCRbeta library. TCRdb reanalysed the multiplex PCR reads using MiXCR and keeps one entry per CDR3 protein. The sample records tens of thousands of distinct CDR3 sequences, about two thirds being singletons. RNA was extracted from bulk tissue without any cell sorting. V lost 1 base and J lost 3; bases outside the gene matches: 10. The CDR3 length is 17 residues. The germline gives CDR1 MDHEN, CDR2 SYDVKM. The chain couples TRBV28 to TRBJ2-7, with 9 bases matching TRBD2. The clonotype comes from a woman in her sixties or seventies with non-small cell lung cancer. Sample: lung tumor tissue. DNA of the CDR3: TGTGCCAGCAGTTTATACGAGGGGACTAGCCTCCGCTACGAGCAGTACTTC. Its protein product is CASSLYEGTSLRYEQYF.